The 4 T cell receptor beta chains given below trace back to one sample, sequenced in a study of CD8+CD57+ T cells in acquired aplastic anemia. Genomic DNA, the template, was used for profiling of the TCR beta VDJ and CDR3. TCRdb reanalysed the reads using MiXCR and keeps one entry per CDR3 protein. The repertoire consists of 300,000 or so distinct CDR3 sequences, with approximately 57% occurring once and the leading ten covering less than 9.5%. The specimen was sorted CD4+, CD8+, or CD8+CD57+ T cells (not recorded which) from PBMCs. Receptors were obtained from a human donor with severe aplastic anemia or a healthy control (not recorded which).

In this sample, this clonotype turned up many times. The CDR3 bases are TGCGCCAGCAGCCTCGGGACTAGCGGGGCGCAAGAGACCCAGTACTTC. Translating it yields CASSLGTSGAQETQYF. This chain connects TRBV5-1 to TRBJ2-5, with 13 bases that match TRBD2. V was clipped by 4 bases and J by 2 bases; unmatched bases: 5. This CDR3 is 16 amino acids long. Germline values: CDR1 SGHRS, CDR2 YFSETQ.

This clonotype was found many times. For the CDR3, the DNA is TGTGCCAGCAGCGTAGGGACGGTCCCCTATGGCTACACCTTC. The encoded protein is CASSVGTVPYGYTF. The chain has TRBV9 and TRBJ1-2; D unresolved. CDR1 and CDR2 from the germline V gene are SGDLS and YYNGEE. The V end was cut by 0 bases, the J end by 4 bases, with 10 bases between. The CDR3 sequence is 14 residues long.

V usage is TRBV11-2 and J usage is TRBJ2-3; D remains ambiguous. CDR3 length: 13 residues. Germline assignment: CDR1 SGHAT and CDR2 FQNNGV. The germline V and J ends were trimmed by 7 bases and 1 base, with 9 bases remaining between them. CDR3 sequence: CASKAFGTDTQYF. The DNA for the CDR3 is TGTGCCAGCAAAGCCTTCGGCACAGATACGCAGTATTTT.

The rearrangement links TRBV5-5 to TRBJ2-2, with D perhaps TRBD1 (6 bases). V lost 6 bases to trimming and J lost 6 bases, with 18 bases between them. The germline V gene has CDR1 SGHKS and CDR2 YYEKEE (reference sequence). The CDR3 is 15 amino acids. The CDR3 spells CASMVGDTYSGELFF. The CDR3 DNA follows: TGTGCCAGCATGGTAGGGGACACCTACTCCGGGGAGCTGTTTTTT.